This TCR beta chain was captured by sequencing in a study of PD-1 blockade in classical Hodgkin lymphoma. Every patient experienced relapse after autologous stem cell transplantation, and brentuximab vedotin exposure varied. Regarding this clone: The junction and the germline gene differ at one end; a read error may be behind it. Other DNA sequences in this sample translate to the same CDR3.

TCRdb's table, derived via immunoSEQ multiplex PCR, lists solely in-frame clones and lacks some. The sample holds roughly 40,000 clones, around 87% seen once. CDR3 length: 18 residues. Germline V gives CDR1 SNHLY, CDR2 FYNNEI. Material: peripheral blood mononuclear cells (PBMCs), obtained at baseline. This TCR derives from a human donor with classical Hodgkin lymphoma. This rearrangement joins TRBV2 to TRBJ1-4, with TRBD1 matching over 7 bases. The CDR3: CASSEAGTVPILSEKLFF. The CDR3 DNA is TGTGCCAGCAGCGAAGCCGGGACAGTTCCAATTTTGAGTGAAAAACTGTTTTTT.